This TCR beta chain appears in the sequencing data of a study of vaccination and CD4 T cells after COVID-19. Study context: Post-diagnosis, post-COVID samples were collected after a median 101 days, ranging 35 to 161.

Treatment described: approximately 10-day PBMC culture with coronavirus spike peptide pools or control peptides (ViraFEST assay). ViraFEST used peptide pools to expand antigen-specific T cells, then sequenced TCRs. This CDR3 contains 12 residues. Trimming took 6 bases from V and 7 from J, leaving 7 bases between them. Germline CDR1 is KGHSH and CDR2 is LQKENI. Regarding this clonotype: Its antigen remains unidentified.

Cultured CD4+ T cell DNA underwent sequencing with the Oncomine TCR Beta short-read assay. TCRdb recomputed calls from the PCR reads with MiXCR, one row per CDR3 protein. The table includes around 20,000 distinct CDR3 sequences, about 40% detected once. This sample comprised CD4+ T cells from blood, cultured in vitro, obtained before SARS-CoV-2 vaccination. The source of this sequence is a human donor who received a COVID-19 vaccine. V gene TRBV18 combines with J gene TRBJ1-6; D may be TRBD1 (5 bases). The CDR3 nucleotides read TGTGCCAGCTCTGGGGGGAATTCACCCCTCCACTTT. Translated, it gives CASSGGNSPLHF.